The next 18 T cell receptor beta chains were all read from a single sample in a study of T cells after yellow fever vaccination. Using its own MiXCR run on the 5' RACE reads, TCRdb lists one record per CDR3 protein. The sample includes about 320,000 distinct CDR3 sequences, 12% seen only once; the top ten take 3.2%. This sample comprised CD4+ T cells sorted from PBMCs, obtained 15 days after the yellow fever booster vaccination. The receptor set was obtained from a man aged 18 to 29 who received the YFV17D yellow fever vaccine.

The gene calls are TRBV4-1 and TRBJ2-3; tentative D call: TRBD2 (5 bases). Germline CDR1 is MGHRA and CDR2 is YSYEKL. The CDR3 runs 15 residues. Trimming pared 4 bases from V and 1 base from J, leaving 12 bases between. The CDR3: CASSPFRGGTDTQYF. CDR3 DNA: TGCGCCAGCAGCCCCTTCCGGGGTGGCACAGATACGCAGTATTTT.

This clonotype was detected a few times. The chain carries TRBV28 and TRBJ2-5, with a possible D match to TRBD2 (5 bases). This CDR3 is 16 amino acids long. V was trimmed by 6 bases and J by 7 bases, leaving 24 bases between them. Germline-derived CDR1 and CDR2 are MDHEN and SYDVKM. CDR3 sequence reads: CASRGEVDWVRATQYF. CDR3 bases: TGTGCCAGCAGGGGAGAAGTGGACTGGGTGCGTGCGACCCAGTACTTC. Based on the CDR3 plus reference TRBV28 and TRBJ2-5, the full variable domain is DVKVTQSSRYLVKRTGEKVFLECVQDMDHENMFWYRQDPGLGLRLIYFSYDVKMKEKGDIPEGYSVSREKKERFSLILESASTNQTSMYLCASRGEVDWVRATQYFGPGTRLLVL.

This clonotype occurred many times. The V gene is TRBV4-2, the J gene TRBJ1-1; perhaps TRBD1 as D (6 bases). CDR1 and CDR2 (germline): LGHNA, YNFKEQ. The CDR3 loop spans 14 amino acids. Trimming took off 0 bases at V and 4 bases at J, with 9 bases between the two ends. In nucleotides, the CDR3 is TGTGCCAGCAGCCAAGATGGGGGGCGCACTGAAGCTTTCTTT. Its protein product is CASSQDGGRTEAFF.

This clonotype has a handful of counts. The chain links TRBV2 to TRBJ1-4, with unresolved D. The V end was cut by 2 bases, the J end by 7 bases, with 11 bases between. Germline values: CDR1 SNHLY, CDR2 FYNNEI. The CDR3 loop spans 14 amino acids. For the CDR3, the DNA is TGTGCCAGCAGTGAAATCCCGTCGGCTGAAAAACTGTTTTTT. Its translation is CASSEIPSAEKLFF.

This clonotype was recorded a few times. The rearrangement uses TRBV7-2 and TRBJ1-5; a weak D match, TRBD1 (6 bases). This CDR3 is 16 amino acids long. V was cut by 5 bases and J by 7 bases, with 21 bases left in between. Germline V gene sequence: CDR1 SGHTA, CDR2 FQGNSA. The CDR3 DNA follows: TGTGCCAGCAGCCCGCCGGGGGGGCGGGCGGGCCAGCCCCAGCATTTT. Its protein is CASSPPGGRAGQPQHF.

This clonotype came up many times. The chain employs TRBV4-1 and TRBJ2-3; D may be TRBD2 (6 bases). CDR1 and CDR2 (germline): MGHRA, YSYEKL. V lost 0 bases and J 7 bases, leaving 11 bases between the germline ends. The CDR3 is 14 residues long. CDR3 protein: CASSQEGSGYTQYF. The CDR3 nucleotides read TGCGCCAGCAGCCAAGAGGGTAGCGGATATACGCAGTATTTT.

The chain joins TRBV20-1 to TRBJ2-5, with TRBD2 matching 8 bases. Germline lookup yields CDR1 DFQATT and CDR2 SNEGSKA (reference sequence). The CDR3 spans 14 residues. The junction had 5 bases not matched to a gene; V was cut back by 3 bases and J by 2 bases. The DNA for the CDR3 is TGCAGTGCTAGGAGCGGGAGCTCACAAGAGACCCAGTACTTC. Its protein product is CSARSGSSQETQYF.

This chain joins TRBV5-4 and TRBJ2-7; possible D gene TRBD2, 6 bases. This CDR3 contains 15 residues. Trimming cost V 4 bases and J 5 bases, with 19 bases left between them. Germline values: CDR1 SGHNT, CDR2 YYREEE (reference sequence). The CDR3 DNA reads TGTGCCAGCAGCCCGAGACTAGGTGGTTTTGACGAGCAGTACTTC. It encodes CASSPRLGGFDEQYF.

This clonotype has a handful of counts. The chain recombines TRBV5-1 with TRBJ1-2; D is ambiguous. This CDR3 region has 13 residues. Germline-derived CDR1 and CDR2 are SGHRS and YFSETQ. Trimming pared 1 base from V and 4 bases from J, leaving 8 bases between. The DNA of the CDR3 is TGCGCCAGCAGCTTGTTTGACGGCTATGGCTACACCTTC. Its translation: CASSLFDGYGYTF.

This clonotype was seen only a few times. This chain links TRBV3-1 with TRBJ1-6; D not resolved. This CDR3 has 11 amino acids. The V and J ends lost 3 bases and 14 bases respectively, with 8 bases between them. The germline V gene encodes CDR1 LGHDT and CDR2 YNNKEL (reference sequence). The CDR3 sequence: CASSHLLTLHF. In nucleotides, the CDR3 is TGTGCCAGCAGCCACCTCCTTACCCTCCACTTT.

This chain connects TRBV7-2 to TRBJ1-4; 10 bases map to TRBD1. V shed 5 bases and J 8 bases; nucleotides not matched to a gene: 5. The germline gives CDR1 SGHTA, CDR2 FQGNSA. The CDR3 runs to 14 residues. This CDR3 reads CASSRGQGREKLFF. The CDR3, as DNA: TGTGCCAGCAGCCGGGGACAGGGGAGAGAAAAACTGTTTTTT.

The rearrangement joins TRBV6-2 or TRBV6-3 to TRBJ1-5; no firm D call. In germline, CDR1 is MNHEY, CDR2 SVGEGT. This CDR3 has 13 amino acids. Between the trimmed V and J ends, which lost 1 base and 5 bases, there was a span of 6 bases. This CDR3 is CASSYFADQPQHF. Written as DNA, the CDR3 is TGTGCCAGCAGTTACTTCGCAGATCAGCCCCAGCATTTT.

The chain employs TRBV28 and TRBJ2-3; D gene unclear. Germline V gene lookup returns CDR1 MDHEN and CDR2 SYDVKM. CDR3 size: 15 residues. V was pared by 6 bases and J by 6 bases, with 19 bases between. This CDR3 reads CASSPYTGPPDTQYF. The CDR3 DNA follows: TGTGCCAGCAGCCCCTACACCGGGCCCCCCGATACGCAGTATTTT.

This clonotype has a handful of counts. The rearrangement uses TRBV5-6 and TRBJ2-2, with TRBD2 identical over 13 bases. Germline lookup yields CDR1 SGHDT and CDR2 YYEEEE. CDR3 length: 20 amino acids. Trimming at V came to 5 bases and at J to 1 base, leaving 14 bases not matched to a gene. The CDR3 here is CASRGPTSGGYKRNTGELFF. The CDR3 DNA reads TGTGCCAGCAGGGGCCCGACTAGCGGGGGGTATAAAAGGAACACCGGGGAGCTGTTTTTT.

This sequence joins TRBV19 and TRBJ2-7, with D maybe TRBD1 (6 bases). The CDR3 runs 15 residues. V was clipped by 5 bases and J by 0 bases, with 14 bases between them. Germline-derived CDR1 and CDR2 are LNHDA and SQIVND (reference sequence). DNA for the CDR3: TGTGCCAGTAGTCGGTCAGGGGATGGCTCCTACGAGCAGTACGTC. Translation gives CASSRSGDGSYEQYV.

The CDR3 nucleotides read TGCAGCGTGCAGGCCACGTCGGGGCAGTACTTC. Its protein is CSVQATSGQYF. The chain joins TRBV29-1 to TRBJ2-7; D unclear. This CDR3 spans 11 amino acids. With 6 bases removed from V and 9 bases from J, the gap between germline ends came to 15 bases. Germline loops: CDR1 SQVTM, CDR2 ANQGSEA.

This clonotype has a handful of counts. The J gene is TRBJ2-4, the V gene TRBV19; D may correspond to TRBD1 or TRBD2 (6 bases each). Looked up from germline, CDR1 is LNHDA and CDR2 is SQIVND (reference sequence). Between the trimmed V and J ends, which lost 6 bases and 8 bases, there was a span of 20 bases. This CDR3 is built from 15 residues. The CDR3, as DNA: TGTGCCAGTAGAAGGGGGGATCTGCGGGGAGACATTCAGTACTTC. Translation gives CASRRGDLRGDIQYF.

The chain joins TRBV20-1 to TRBJ2-1; TRBD2 matches at 7 bases. From germline, CDR1 is DFQATT and CDR2 SNEGSKA (reference sequence). Trimming at V came to 5 bases and at J to 4 bases, leaving 5 bases not matched to a gene. This CDR3 is built from 13 residues. CDR3 DNA sequence: TGCAGTGCTGTCGCGGGACTATACAATGAGCAGTTCTTC. This sequence encodes CSAVAGLYNEQFF.